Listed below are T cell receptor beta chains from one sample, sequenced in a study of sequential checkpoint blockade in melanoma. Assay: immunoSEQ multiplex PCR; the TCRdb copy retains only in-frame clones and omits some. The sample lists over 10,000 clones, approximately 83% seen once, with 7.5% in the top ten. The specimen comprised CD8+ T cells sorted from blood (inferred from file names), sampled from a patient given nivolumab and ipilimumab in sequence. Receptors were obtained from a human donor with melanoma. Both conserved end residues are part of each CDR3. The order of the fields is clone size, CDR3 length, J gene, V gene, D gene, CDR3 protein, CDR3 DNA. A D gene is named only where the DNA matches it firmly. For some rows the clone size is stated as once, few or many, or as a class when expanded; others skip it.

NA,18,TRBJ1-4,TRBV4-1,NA,CASSQDLWQGATNEKLFF,TGCGCCAGCAGCCAAGATTTATGGCAGGGTGCAACTAATGAAAAACTGTTTTTT
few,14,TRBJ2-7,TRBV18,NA,CASSPPSGTYEQYF,TGTGCCAGCTCACCACCGTCCGGGACCTACGAGCAGTACTTC
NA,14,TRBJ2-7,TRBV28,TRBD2,CASSSGGGDYEQYF,TGTGCCAGCAGTAGCGGGGGAGGGGACTACGAGCAGTACTTC
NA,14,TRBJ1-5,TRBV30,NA,CAWSGGLFNQPQHF,TGTGCCTGGAGTGGGGGCCTTTTCAATCAGCCCCAGCATTTT
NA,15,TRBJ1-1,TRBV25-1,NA,CASSEYQALNTEAFF,TGTGCCAGCAGTGAATATCAGGCCCTGAACACTGAAGCTTTCTTT
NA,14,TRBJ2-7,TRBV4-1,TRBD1,CASSPRDRENEQYF,TGCGCCAGCAGCCCGCGGGACAGGGAAAACGAGCAGTACTTC
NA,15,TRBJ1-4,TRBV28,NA,CASLKSQATNEKLFF,TGTGCCAGCCTCAAAAGTCAGGCAACTAATGAAAAACTGTTTTTT
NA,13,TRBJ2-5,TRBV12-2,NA,CASRSRGGETQYF,TGTGCAAGTCGCTCCAGGGGTGGGGAGACCCAGTACTTC
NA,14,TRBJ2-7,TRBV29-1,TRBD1,CSVETRDSSYEQYF,TGCAGCGTTGAAACCCGGGACAGCAGCTACGAGCAGTACTTC
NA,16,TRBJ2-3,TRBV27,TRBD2,CASSIVAGAGTDTQYF,TGTGCCAGCAGTATAGTAGCGGGAGCTGGGACAGATACGCAGTATTTT
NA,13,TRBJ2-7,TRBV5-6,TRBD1,CASSFGTGYEQYF,TGTGCCAGCAGCTTCGGGACAGGGTACGAGCAGTACTTC
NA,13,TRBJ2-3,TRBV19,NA,CASTPDSTDTQYF,TGTGCCAGTACCCCGGACTCTACAGATACGCAGTATTTT
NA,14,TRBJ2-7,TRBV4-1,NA,CASSQVIGGYEQYF,TGCGCCAGCAGCCAAGTTATAGGGGGCTACGAGCAGTACTTC
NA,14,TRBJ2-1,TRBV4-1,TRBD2,CASSLREGSDEQFF,TGCGCCAGCAGCCTCCGGGAGGGGAGCGATGAGCAGTTCTTC